Below, 5 T cell receptor beta chains from the same sample are listed, as sequenced in a study of blood T cell repertoires in COVID-19 (dated by TCRdb to the early 2020s). The library was made by the immunoSEQ multiplex PCR assay. What TCRdb holds here is the immuneACCESS table cut down to in-frame rearrangements. Part of the clones is not present; checked against another copy, under half of the missing clones reflect an unresolved V gene, and the others are unexplained. The sample has 30,000 to 40,000 clones on record, 65% to 90% of them singletons. The ten largest clones represent around 5% of the sample. Sequenced material: peripheral blood. The receptors were gathered from an elderly woman with active or convalescent COVID-19.

This clone was seen just once. This sequence joins TRBV30 and TRBJ1-6; TRBD1 is a possible D gene (6 bases). CDR3 length: 14 residues. Germline CDR1 is GTSNPN and CDR2 is SVGIG (reference sequence). Between the trimmed V and J ends, which lost 0 bases and 9 bases, there was a span of 12 bases. The CDR3 sequence is CAWSVRGAGSPLHF. The CDR3 DNA follows: TGTGCCTGGAGTGTACGGGGGGCAGGTTCACCCCTCCACTTT.

This rearrangement joins TRBV5-8 to TRBJ2-3, with 9 bases that match TRBD1. CDR1 is SGHTS and CDR2 is YDEGEE in the germline V gene. Unmatched junction bases numbered 8, after V lost 3 bases and J lost 6 bases. This CDR3 is built from 15 residues. CDR3 amino acids: CASSSRGQGDDTQYF. DNA of the CDR3: TGTGCCAGCAGCTCTAGGGGACAGGGTGACGATACGCAGTATTTT.

This sequence joins TRBV25-1 and TRBJ2-1; 14 bases are a match to TRBD2. Germline assignment: CDR1 MGHDK and CDR2 SYGVNS. The V and J ends lost 4 bases and 9 bases, in that order; junction bases with no gene match: 5. This CDR3 comprises 15 residues. The CDR3 DNA follows: TGTGCCAGCAGTGTTGGACTAGCGGGAGGTGGTGAGCAGTTCTTC. Its protein product is CASSVGLAGGGEQFF.

This clone turned up a few times. The genes are TRBV29-1 and TRBJ1-3, with D hard to call. V gave up 4 bases and J gave up 2 bases, with 12 bases separating them. Germline-derived CDR1 and CDR2 are SQVTM and ANQGSEA. The CDR3 contains 14 residues. CDR3 amino acids: CSVGAGNTGNTIYF. The CDR3 coding sequence is TGCAGCGTTGGGGCGGGGAATACTGGAAACACCATATATTTT.

The V call is TRBV3-1 (or the pseudogene TRBV3-2), the J call TRBJ1-1, with D possibly TRBD1 on 5 matching bases. CDR3 size: 14 residues. Germline V gene lookup returns CDR1 LGHDT and CDR2 YNNKEL (reference sequence). V was clipped by 4 bases and J by 4 bases, with 13 bases between them. The CDR3 DNA reads as TGTGCCAGCAGCCGAGGACTCGGGGGCACTGAAGCTTTCTTT. Protein: CASSRGLGGTEAFF.